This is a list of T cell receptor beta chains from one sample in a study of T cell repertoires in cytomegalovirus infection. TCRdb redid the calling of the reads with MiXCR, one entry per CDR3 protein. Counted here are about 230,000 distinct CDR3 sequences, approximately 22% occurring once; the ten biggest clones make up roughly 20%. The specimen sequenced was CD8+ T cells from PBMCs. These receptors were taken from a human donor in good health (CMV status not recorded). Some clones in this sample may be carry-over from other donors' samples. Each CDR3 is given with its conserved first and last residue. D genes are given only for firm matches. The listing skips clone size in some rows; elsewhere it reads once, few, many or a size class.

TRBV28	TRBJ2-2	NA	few	CASSLVTDSTGELFF	TGTGCCAGCAGTTTGGTTACGGACAGCACCGGGGAGCTGTTTTTT
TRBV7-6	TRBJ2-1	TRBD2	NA	CVSSLAPLAGDEQFF	TGTGTCAGCAGCTTAGCCCCCCTAGCGGGGGATGAGCAGTTCTTC
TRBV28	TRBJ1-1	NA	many	CASTLDWGTEAFF	TGTGCCAGCACCTTGGACTGGGGCACTGAAGCTTTCTTT
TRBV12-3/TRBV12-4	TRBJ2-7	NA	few	CASSPTGFEQYF	TGTGCCAGCAGTCCCACAGGGTTCGAGCAGTACTTC
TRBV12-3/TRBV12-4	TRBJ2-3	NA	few	CASSFPGFTDTQYF	TGTGCCAGCAGTTTCCCAGGATTCACAGATACGCAGTATTTT
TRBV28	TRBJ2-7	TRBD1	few	CASSLSRDRESFSF	TGTGCCAGCAGTTTATCCCGGGACAGGGAATCTTTCTCTTTC
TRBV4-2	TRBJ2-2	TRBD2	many	CASSQAWAGDPRTGELFF	TGTGCCAGCAGCCAAGCTTGGGCGGGGGACCCGCGGACCGGGGAGCTGTTTTTT
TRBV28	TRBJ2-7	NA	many	CASSSSWTGTTTFEQYF	TGTGCCAGCAGTTCTTCCTGGACGGGAACCACTACGTTCGAGCAGTACTTC
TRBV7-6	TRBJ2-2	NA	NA	CASRQTSLTGELFF	TGTGCCAGCAGGCAGACATCACTCACCGGGGAGCTGTTTTTT
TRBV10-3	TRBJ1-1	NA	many	CAISESWVTEAFF	TGTGCCATCAGTGAGTCGTGGGTCACTGAAGCTTTCTTT
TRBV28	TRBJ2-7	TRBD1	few	CATRTGGPYEQYF	TGTGCCACCAGGACAGGGGGTCCGTACGAGCAGTACTTC
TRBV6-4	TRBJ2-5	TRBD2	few	CASSGTSGGFQETQYF	TGTGCCAGCAGTGGGACTAGCGGGGGGTTCCAAGAGACCCAGTACTTC
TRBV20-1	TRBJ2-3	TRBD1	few	CSAPGTGLFPVGTDTQYF	TGCAGTGCTCCCGGGACAGGGTTATTTCCCGTCGGCACAGATACGCAGTATTTT
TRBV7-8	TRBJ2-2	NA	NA	CASSLRVPNTGELFF	TGTGCCAGCAGCCTCCGGGTTCCGAACACCGGGGAGCTGTTTTTT
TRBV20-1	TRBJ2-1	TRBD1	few	CSADSGTGAYNEQFF	TGCAGTGCTGACAGCGGGACAGGGGCCTACAATGAGCAGTTCTTC
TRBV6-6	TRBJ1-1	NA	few	CASTTKKSGTEAFF	TGTGCCAGCACTACTAAGAAATCGGGCACTGAAGCTTTCTTT
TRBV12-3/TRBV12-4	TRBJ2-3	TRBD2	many	CASSWTSGARDTQYF	TGTGCCAGCAGTTGGACTAGCGGGGCCCGAGATACGCAGTATTTT
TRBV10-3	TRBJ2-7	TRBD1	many	CAIRSADRGSYEQYF	TGTGCCATCAGGTCAGCGGACAGGGGCTCCTACGAGCAGTACTTC
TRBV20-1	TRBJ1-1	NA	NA	CSAKEGWNTEAFF	TGCAGTGCTAAAGAGGGTTGGAACACTGAAGCTTTCTTT
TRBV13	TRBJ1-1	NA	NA	CASNTGMNTEAFF	TGTGCCAGCAACACAGGGATGAACACTGAAGCTTTCTTT
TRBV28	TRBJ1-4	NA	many	CASSFFRVEETNEKLFF	TGTGCCAGCAGTTTCTTCAGGGTAGAGGAAACTAATGAAAAACTGTTTTTT
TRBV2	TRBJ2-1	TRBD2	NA	CASGGGGDYNEQFF	TGTGCCAGCGGTGGCGGGGGGGACTACAATGAGCAGTTCTTC
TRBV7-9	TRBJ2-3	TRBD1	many	CASSLARGQGPLYTDTQYF	TGTGCCAGCAGCTTAGCGCGGGGACAGGGGCCTTTATACACAGATACGCAGTATTTT
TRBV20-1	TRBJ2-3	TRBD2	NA	CSARDAPSGGYTDTQYF	TGCAGTGCTAGAGATGCCCCAAGCGGGGGGTACACAGATACGCAGTATTTT
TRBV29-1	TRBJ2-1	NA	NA	CSVDWGDSYNEQFF	TGCAGCGTTGATTGGGGGGACTCCTACAATGAGCAGTTCTTC
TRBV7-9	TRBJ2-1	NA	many	CASSLVSSGGHPYNEQFF	TGTGCCAGCAGCTTAGTATCGTCGGGGGGCCATCCCTACAATGAGCAGTTCTTC
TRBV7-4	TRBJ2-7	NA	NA	CASTAPRAYEQYF	TGTGCCAGCACCGCACCGCGTGCCTACGAGCAGTACTTC
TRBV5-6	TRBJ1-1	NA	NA	CASSSYNGWGVNTEAFF	TGTGCCAGCAGCTCATACAACGGGTGGGGGGTGAACACTGAAGCTTTCTTT
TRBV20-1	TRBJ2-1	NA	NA	CSARKGKRKRDEQFF	TGCAGTGCTAGAAAGGGGAAAAGGAAACGCGATGAGCAGTTCTTC
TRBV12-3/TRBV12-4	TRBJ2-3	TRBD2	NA	CASSYSGASSSTDTQYF	TGTGCCAGCAGTTACAGCGGGGCCAGCTCTAGCACAGATACGCAGTATTTT
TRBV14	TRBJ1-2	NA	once	CASSQSGKYGYTF	TGTGCCAGCAGCCAGTCTGGGAAGTATGGCTACACCTTC